These 7 T cell receptor beta chains originate from one sample sequenced in a study of blood T cell repertoires in COVID-19. Using immunoSEQ multiplex PCR, the repertoire was profiled, and TCRdb retains in-frame clones only, with some absent. The sample lists around 150,000 clones, under 85% occurring once. Sequenced sample: peripheral blood. These receptors originate from a human donor in a cohort sampled during active COVID-19.

The chain links TRBV11-3 to TRBJ2-5; D possibly corresponds to TRBD1 (6 bases). The germline V gene has CDR1 SGHNT and CDR2 YENEEA. This CDR3 comprises 16 residues. The ends were cut back, 1 base at V and 3 bases at J, with 15 bases in the middle. The CDR3 bases are TGTGCCAGCAGCTTAGGGCCCTCCCAGGGGAAAGAGACCCAGTACTTC. Encoded protein: CASSLGPSQGKETQYF.

The chain uses TRBV7-9 and TRBJ1-6, with D possibly TRBD1 on 6 matching bases. Germline V gene sequence: CDR1 SEHNR, CDR2 FQNEAQ (reference sequence). V dropped 4 bases and J dropped 10 bases, with 11 bases sitting between them. This CDR3 has 13 amino acids. CDR3 protein: CASSYGTSSPLHF. CDR3 in DNA: TGTGCCAGCAGCTACGGGACATCATCACCCCTCCACTTT. Combining the CDR3 with reference TRBV7-9 and TRBJ1-6 gives the whole variable domain DTGVSQNPRHKITKRGQNVTFRCDPISEHNRLYWYRQTLGQGPEFLTYFQNEAQLEKSRLLSDRFSAERPKGSFSTLEIQRTEQGDSAMYLCASSYGTSSPLHFGNGTRLTVT.

The gene calls are TRBV15 and TRBJ2-2; no firm D call. The germline V and J ends were trimmed by 3 bases and 3 bases, with 11 bases remaining between them. The CDR3 loop spans 15 amino acids. From germline, CDR1 is LNHNV and CDR2 YYDKDF (reference sequence). Written as DNA, the CDR3 is TGTGCCACCAGCAGCCGTAACAGCTACACCGGGGAGCTGTTTTTT. Protein product: CATSSRNSYTGELFF.

This clone was seen only once. The chain joins TRBV7-9 to TRBJ1-1; 7 bases are a match to TRBD1. The J segment lost 6 bases and the V segment lost 3 bases, leaving 7 bases of the junction unmatched. Germline CDR1 reads SEHNR; CDR2 reads FQNEAQ (reference sequence). The CDR3 has 14 amino acids. CDR3 nucleotides: TGTGCCAGCAGCTTTGAGGGGGCGCTGTCTGAAGCTTTCTTT. This translates into CASSFEGALSEAFF. Supplemented by reference TRBV7-9 and TRBJ1-1, the full variable domain reads DTGVSQNPRHKITKRGQNVTFRCDPISEHNRLYWYRQTLGQGPEFLTYFQNEAQLEKSRLLSDRFSAERPKGSFSTLEIQRTEQGDSAMYLCASSFEGALSEAFFGQGTRLTVV.

J is TRBJ2-3 and V is TRBV7-2; D perhaps matches TRBD2 (6 bases). V was cut by 5 bases and J by 0 bases, with 15 bases left in between. CDR1 is SGHTA and CDR2 is FQGNSA in the germline V gene. This CDR3 region has 16 residues. The CDR3 reads CASSPAAGTSTDTQYF. CDR3 bases: TGTGCCAGCAGCCCCGCGGCCGGGACTAGCACAGATACGCAGTATTTT.

The rearrangement links TRBV4-3 to TRBJ2-2, with TRBD2 matching over 10 bases. Germline-derived CDR1 and CDR2 are LGHNA and YSLEER. The junction had 3 bases not matched to a gene; V was cut back by 1 base and J by 1 base. This CDR3 is built from 17 residues. The chain's CDR3 is CASSQARLAGNTGELFF. In DNA, the CDR3 is TGCGCCAGCAGCCAAGCTCGACTAGCGGGGAACACCGGGGAGCTGTTTTTT.

This chain links TRBV9 with TRBJ1-2, with D possibly TRBD1 on 6 matching bases. The germline V gene has CDR1 SGDLS and CDR2 YYNGEE. The V end lost 3 bases, the J end lost 2 bases, and 14 bases lay between the germline ends. CDR3 length equals 15 residues. The CDR3 DNA sequence: TGTGCCAGCAGCGGTGCTGGGACAACCAACTATGGCTACACCTTC. This gives the protein CASSGAGTTNYGYTF.